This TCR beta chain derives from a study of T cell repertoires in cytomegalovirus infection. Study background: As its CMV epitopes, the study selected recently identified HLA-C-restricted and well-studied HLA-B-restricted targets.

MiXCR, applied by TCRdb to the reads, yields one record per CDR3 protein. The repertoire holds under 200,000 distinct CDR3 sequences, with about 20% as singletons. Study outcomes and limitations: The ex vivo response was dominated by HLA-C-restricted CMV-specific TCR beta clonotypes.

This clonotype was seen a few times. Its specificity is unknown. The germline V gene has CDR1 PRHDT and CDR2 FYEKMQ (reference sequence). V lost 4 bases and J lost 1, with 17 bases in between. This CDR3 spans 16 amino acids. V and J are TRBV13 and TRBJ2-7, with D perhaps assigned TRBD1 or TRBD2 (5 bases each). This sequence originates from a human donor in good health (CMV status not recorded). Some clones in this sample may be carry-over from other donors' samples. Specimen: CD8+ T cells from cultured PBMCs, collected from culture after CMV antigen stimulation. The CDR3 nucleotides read TGTGCCAGCAGCTCCCCCCGGGGCCCAGGGTCCTACGAGCAGTACTTC. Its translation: CASSSPRGPGSYEQYF.